Shown below are 11 T cell receptor beta chains from a single sample sequenced in a study of blood T cell repertoires in COVID-19. The method was immunoSEQ multiplex PCR; TCRdb's version includes in-frame clones alone and lacks a portion of them. The table has roughly 70,000 clones, around four fifths seen once. Material for sequencing was peripheral blood. Receptors were obtained from a human donor in a cohort sampled during active COVID-19.

V gene TRBV18 combines with J gene TRBJ2-2; the D gene is possibly TRBD1 (6 bases). The CDR3 loop spans 16 amino acids. Per germline, CDR1 KGHSH and CDR2 LQKENI. Trimming removed 6 bases from V and 4 bases from J, with 18 bases in between. The CDR3 is CASSPTGMRGTGELFF. The CDR3 nucleotides read TGTGCCAGCTCTCCGACAGGTATGCGAGGCACCGGGGAGCTGTTTTTT. The variable domain in full, with the rest retrieved from reference TRBV18 and TRBJ2-2, is NAGVMQNPRHLVRRRGQEARLRCSPMKGHSHVYWYRQLPEEGLKFMVYLQKENIIDESGMPKERFSAEFPKEGPSILRIQQVVRGDSAAYFCASSPTGMRGTGELFFGEGSRLTVL.

The chain is built from TRBV6-5 and TRBJ1-4, with 7 bases that match TRBD1. V trimming: 6 bases; J trimming: 8 bases; junction bases outside the gene matches: 12. This CDR3 has 15 amino acids. Germline values: CDR1 MNHEY, CDR2 SVGAGI. CDR3 in DNA: TGTGCCAGCAGCTATTCCGGGACAGTAAGGGAAAAACTGTTTTTT. Amino acids: CASSYSGTVREKLFF.

The chain links TRBV5-4 to TRBJ2-2, with TRBD1 identical over 10 bases. CDR1 SGHNT and CDR2 YYREEE come from the germline V gene (reference sequence). V gave up 4 bases and J gave up 7 bases; unmatched junction bases: 4. This CDR3 has 14 amino acids. Here the CDR3 DNA reads TGTGCCAGCAGCCGACAGGGGGCCGGCGGGGAGCTGTTTTTT. This translates into CASSRQGAGGELFF.

The chain employs TRBV28 and TRBJ2-7; 8 bases align to TRBD1. V shed 4 bases and J 7 bases; nucleotides not matched to a gene: 12. Germline lookup yields CDR1 MDHEN and CDR2 SYDVKM. The CDR3 has 15 residues. CDR3 coding DNA: TGTGCCAGCAGTTCGGACAGGGCCCTCCCTCTGGAGCAGTACTTC. Translating it yields CASSSDRALPLEQYF.

The rearrangement uses TRBV6-2 or TRBV6-3 and TRBJ2-7; 7 nucleotides align to TRBD2. CDR1 MNHEY and CDR2 SVGEGT come from the germline V gene. Losses at the gene ends were 2 bases for V and 6 bases for J; bases not matched to a gene: 4. The CDR3 length is 13 residues. The DNA of the CDR3 is TGTGCCAGCAGTTACGCGGGAGTTCCCGAGCAGTACTTC. Its translation: CASSYAGVPEQYF.

The chain links TRBV6-2 or TRBV6-3 to TRBJ2-3; D is unclear. V lost 2 bases and J 6 bases, leaving 9 bases between the germline ends. The germline CDR1 and CDR2 sequences are MNHEY and SVGEGT. This CDR3 comprises 13 residues. The DNA of the CDR3 is TGTGCCAGCAGTTACCGCGACTTGGATACGCAGTATTTT. Its translation is CASSYRDLDTQYF.

This chain links TRBV19 with TRBJ2-1, with D tentatively TRBD1 (7 bases). Germline V lookup: CDR1 LNHDA, CDR2 SQIVND (reference sequence). There are 13 residues in the CDR3. The ends were cut back, 2 bases at V and 8 bases at J, with 10 bases in the middle. Here the CDR3 DNA reads TGTGCCAGTAGTATACAGGGGGGCGATGAGCAGTTCTTC. Protein sequence: CASSIQGGDEQFF.

The genes are TRBV5-1 and TRBJ2-3; D gene uncertain. This CDR3 is built from 14 residues. V shed 5 bases and J shed 6 bases, with 16 bases lying between them. From germline, CDR1 is SGHRS and CDR2 YFSETQ. As DNA, the CDR3 is TGCGCCAGCAGTAAGGCCTTGGGCGCGGATACGCAGTATTTT. Amino acids: CASSKALGADTQYF.

The chain recombines TRBV28 with TRBJ2-5, with D unclear. Trimming took 5 bases from V and 0 from J, leaving 13 bases between them. Per germline, CDR1 MDHEN and CDR2 SYDVKM. This CDR3 comprises 15 residues. The CDR3, as DNA: TGTGCCAGCAGTACCTCGATAGCTAACCAAGAGACCCAGTACTTC. It codes for CASSTSIANQETQYF.

The chain carries TRBV18 and TRBJ1-1, with D maybe TRBD1 (5 bases). In germline, CDR1 is KGHSH, CDR2 LQKENI. CDR3 length: 14 amino acids. The germline V and J ends were trimmed by 4 bases and 0 bases, with 9 bases remaining between them. Here the CDR3 DNA reads TGTGCCAGCTCACGAACAGGCATGAACACTGAAGCTTTCTTT. It codes for CASSRTGMNTEAFF. The full variable domain, its missing parts supplied by reference TRBV18 and TRBJ1-1, is NAGVMQNPRHLVRRRGQEARLRCSPMKGHSHVYWYRQLPEEGLKFMVYLQKENIIDESGMPKERFSAEFPKEGPSILRIQQVVRGDSAAYFCASSRTGMNTEAFFGQGTRLTVV.

This chain connects TRBV24-1 to TRBJ1-2; 7 positions agree with TRBD1. The trim removed 4 bases at V and 9 bases at J, leaving 13 bases unmatched. This CDR3 comprises 15 residues. Germline CDR1 reads KGHDR; CDR2 reads SFDVKD. CDR3 residues: CATSDHRTGSSRYTF. The CDR3 DNA sequence: TGTGCCACCAGTGACCACCGGACAGGATCAAGCCGCTACACCTTC.